Each of the 5 T cell receptor beta chains below was sequenced from the same sample in a study of blood T cell repertoires in COVID-19 (dated by TCRdb to about 2020). Library generation was performed with the immunoSEQ multiplex PCR assay. The immuneACCESS repertoire file appears here via TCRdb, limited to in-frame rearrangements. These files lack a portion of the clones; in checked studies, under half of the deficit traces to unresolved V genes, and the cause of the others is not known. Across this sample there are a few hundred thousand clones, with approximately 83% seen only once. The ten largest clones add up to roughly 1.3% of the sample. The sample comprised peripheral blood. The source of these receptors is a woman aged 30 to 39 with COVID-19, enrolled during active disease.

V is TRBV27 and J is TRBJ1-4; the D gene is possibly TRBD1 (6 bases). Trimming cost V 4 bases and J 8 bases, with 11 bases left between them. The CDR3 is made up of 13 amino acids. Germline-derived CDR1 and CDR2 are MNHEY and SMNVEV (reference sequence). The chain's CDR3 is CASSSRGQEKLFF. Written as DNA, the CDR3 is TGTGCCAGCAGTTCGCGAGGACAGGAAAAACTGTTTTTT. Variable domain in full (rest from reference TRBV27 and TRBJ1-4): EAQVTQNPRYLITVTGKKLTVTCSQNMNHEYMSWYRQDPGLGLRQIYYSMNVEVTDKGDVPEGYKVSRKEKRNFPLILESPSPNQTSLYFCASSSRGQEKLFFGSGTQLSVL.

The chain has TRBV7-2 and TRBJ1-2; D gene ambiguous. The germline CDR1 and CDR2 sequences are SGHTA and FQGNSA. This CDR3 is 14 amino acids long. V was cut by 0 bases and J by 5 bases, with 10 bases left in between. The CDR3 here is CASSLAPEDYGYTF. The CDR3 DNA is TGTGCCAGCAGCTTAGCCCCAGAAGATTATGGCTACACCTTC.

This rearrangement joins TRBV2 to TRBJ1-2; 7 bases fit TRBD1. Germline V CDR1 and CDR2: SNHLY, FYNNEI. The CDR3 sequence is 12 residues long. The V gene end was trimmed by 8 bases and the J gene end by 8 bases; junction bases not matched to a gene: 8. DNA for the CDR3: TGTGCCAGCCGGGAGGGGGCTCGGGGCTACACCTTC. As protein: CASREGARGYTF.

This clone was picked up a small number of times. The chain employs TRBV2 and TRBJ1-2; no definite D call. V was clipped by 6 bases and J by 4 bases, with 12 bases between them. CDR3 length: 13 residues. CDR1 and CDR2 (germline): SNHLY, FYNNEI. The CDR3 nucleotides read TGTGCCAGCAGCCGAGCGGGCCTCTATGGCTACACCTTC. It codes for CASSRAGLYGYTF.

The gene calls are TRBV7-9 and TRBJ1-4, with 9 bases identical to TRBD1. Germline V gives CDR1 SEHNR, CDR2 FQNEAQ (reference sequence). The CDR3 spans 16 residues. Germline trimming cut 0 bases from V and 8 bases from J; bases unmatched to any gene: 7. Here the CDR3 reads CASSLAGGDRDEKLFF. As DNA, the CDR3 is TGTGCCAGCAGCTTAGCGGGGGGGGACAGGGACGAAAAACTGTTTTTT.